This T cell receptor beta chain was profiled in a study of blood T cell repertoires in COVID-19. On the study more broadly: T cells, B-cell-depleted T cells, or PBMCs provided the cDNA or gDNA that served as material.

Measured with immunoSEQ multiplex PCR; TCRdb has only the in-frame clones, and not every one. The profile shows about 87,000 clones, approximately 80% of them singletons. CDR3 length: 12 amino acids. V lost 2 bases and J 4 bases, leaving 5 bases between the germline ends. Germline CDR1 MDHEN, CDR2 SYDVKM. This receptor was taken from a woman between 70 and 85 years old with acute or convalescent COVID-19. This chain links TRBV28 with TRBJ1-2; D gene uncertain. Sequencing was carried out using peripheral blood. CDR3 DNA sequence: TGTGCCAGCAGTTTACGGGGCTATGGCTACACCTTC. Its protein is CASSLRGYGYTF.